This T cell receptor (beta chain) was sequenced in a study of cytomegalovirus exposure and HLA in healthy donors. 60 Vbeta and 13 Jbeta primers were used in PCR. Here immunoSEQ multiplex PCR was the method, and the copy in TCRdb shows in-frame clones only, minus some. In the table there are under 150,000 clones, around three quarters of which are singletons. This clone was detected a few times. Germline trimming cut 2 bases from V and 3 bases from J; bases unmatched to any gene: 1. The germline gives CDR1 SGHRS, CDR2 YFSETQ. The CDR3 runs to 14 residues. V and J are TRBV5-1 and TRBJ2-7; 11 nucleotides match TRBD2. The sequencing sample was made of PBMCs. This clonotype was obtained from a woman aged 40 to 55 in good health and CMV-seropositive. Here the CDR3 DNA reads TGCGCCAGCAGCTTCGGGACTAGCGGCTACGAGCAGTACTTC. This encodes CASSFGTSGYEQYF.